What follows describes a single TCR beta chain. These data come from a study of T cell changes during pregnancy in multiple sclerosis. The CDR3 is made up of 13 amino acids. Germline values: CDR1 MNHEY, CDR2 SVGAGI. Only in-frame clones appear in the TCRdb table, and some are missing; sequencing was by immunoSEQ multiplex PCR. The data show 90,000 to 120,000 clones, about 94% seen once. The TCR originated in a female donor with multiple sclerosis, enrolled in a pregnancy study. V usage is TRBV6-5 and J usage is TRBJ1-1; D not certain. The sample was peripheral blood, taken before pregnancy. CDR3 nucleotides: TGTGCAACTACTGGAGCAAACTATAAGGAAGCTTTCTTT. It yields the protein CATTGANYKEAFF.